The 19 T cell receptor beta chains in this list originate from one sample, sequenced in a study of patients and donors after allogeneic stem cell transplantation. In TCRdb, the RT-PCR reads were re-called with MiXCR into one record per CDR3 protein. The repertoire holds about 150,000 distinct CDR3 sequences, with approximately 35% as singletons. Sequencing input: blood, either unsorted or a sorted T cell fraction (not recorded which). These receptors all come from a human donor who was either an allogeneic HSCT recipient or a stem cell or donor lymphocyte infusion donor (not recorded which). It is not recorded whose cells these are; they may come from a transplant donor.

The genes are TRBV12-3 or TRBV12-4 and TRBJ1-4; D is undetermined. With 5 bases removed from V and 8 bases from J, the gap between germline ends came to 12 bases. This CDR3 region has 13 residues. CDR3 in amino acids: CASSPREAEKLFF. The CDR3 DNA reads as TGTGCCAGCAGTCCCCGGGAGGCGGAAAAACTGTTTTTT.

The chain employs TRBV10-3 and TRBJ2-4; TRBD2 might be the D (6 bases). The germline V gene encodes CDR1 ENHRY and CDR2 SYGVKD. V lost 4 bases to trimming and J lost 6 bases, with 22 bases between them. This CDR3 contains 17 residues. CDR3: CAISGGVVPDRLNIQYF. CDR3 bases: TGTGCCATCAGTGGGGGGGTTGTCCCTGACAGACTAAACATTCAGTACTTC.

The genes are TRBV25-1 and TRBJ1-5; D uncertain. The CDR3 covers 12 residues. The V end lost 3 bases, the J end lost 13 bases, and 13 bases lay between the germline ends. The germline gives CDR1 MGHDK, CDR2 SYGVNS. The CDR3 reads CASSDGNRGQHF. DNA for the CDR3: TGTGCCAGCAGTGATGGGAATCGGGGTCAGCATTTT.

This clonotype was seen more than once but under ten times. The chain recombines TRBV27 with TRBJ1-2, with TRBD1 matching over 9 bases. This CDR3 contains 18 residues. Germline lookup yields CDR1 MNHEY and CDR2 SMNVEV (reference sequence). V dropped 4 bases and J dropped 0; count of bases not matched to a gene: 12. The DNA for the CDR3 is TGTGCCAGCAGTTCGCGAGTACGAAGGGACAGGGCTAACTATGGCTACACCTTC. Its translation is CASSSRVRRDRANYGYTF.

In this sample, this clonotype turned up a few times. J is TRBJ1-4 and V is TRBV12-3 or TRBV12-4; D not certain. The length of the CDR3 is 15 residues. Trimming took off 0 bases at V and 5 bases at J, with 10 bases between the two ends. The CDR3 reads CASSLAEGGNEKLFF. In DNA, the CDR3 is TGTGCCAGCAGTTTAGCGGAGGGAGGAAATGAAAAACTGTTTTTT.

The sample holds a few counts of this clonotype. This chain links TRBV29-1 with TRBJ1-1; 7 bases match TRBD1. V was pared by 6 bases and J by 3 bases, with 7 bases of the junction left unmatched. Germline CDR1 reads SQVTM; CDR2 reads ANQGSEA. This CDR3 comprises 13 residues. Written as DNA, the CDR3 is TGCAGCGTCACACAGGGGCAGGACACTGAAGCTTTCTTT. This translates into CSVTQGQDTEAFF.

This clonotype was counted between two and nine times. The chain joins TRBV6-5 to TRBJ1-1; the D gene is possibly TRBD1 (6 bases). Trimming took off 4 bases at V and 1 base at J, with 10 bases between the two ends. This CDR3 has 14 amino acids. The germline gives CDR1 MNHEY, CDR2 SVGAGI. The DNA of the CDR3 is TGTGCCAGCAGTTGGACAGCCGCGAACACTGAAGCTTTCTTT. This translates into CASSWTAANTEAFF.

The chain is built from TRBV7-8 and TRBJ2-1; D gene ambiguous. Trimming cost V 4 bases and J 3 bases, with 7 bases left between them. CDR3 size: 13 residues. Germline V gene lookup returns CDR1 SGHVS and CDR2 FQNEAQ. Here the CDR3 DNA reads TGTGCCAGCAGCTACTGGGGCTACAATGAGCAGTTCTTC. Its protein is CASSYWGYNEQFF.

The rearrangement joins TRBV12-3 or TRBV12-4 to TRBJ2-3; 16 bases align to TRBD2. This CDR3 is 16 amino acids long. Germline trimming cut 3 bases from V and 4 bases from J; bases unmatched to any gene: 1. CDR3 sequence: CASSLGLAGGPDTQYF. The CDR3 DNA sequence: TGTGCCAGCAGTTTGGGACTAGCGGGGGGGCCAGATACGCAGTATTTT.

In this sample, this clonotype turned up a few times. The V call is TRBV20-1, the J call TRBJ1-2; TRBD1 might be the D (6 bases). V shed 5 bases and J shed 0 bases, with 13 bases lying between them. CDR1 DFQATT and CDR2 SNEGSKA come from the germline V gene (reference sequence). CDR3 length: 14 amino acids. Written as DNA, the CDR3 is TGCAGTGCTGTGAGTGGGGGCTCTAACTATGGCTACACCTTC. It is translated as CSAVSGGSNYGYTF.

This clonotype occurred many times. The V call is TRBV28, the J call TRBJ1-1; 11 nucleotides align to TRBD1. The CDR3 runs to 15 residues. The trim removed 3 bases at V and 4 bases at J, leaving 4 bases unmatched. CDR1 is MDHEN and CDR2 is SYDVKM in the germline V gene. The CDR3 DNA is TGTGCCAGCAGTTTGGACAGGGGGCTGGGCACTGAAGCTTTCTTT. Its translation is CASSLDRGLGTEAFF. Full variable domain (missing parts from reference TRBV28 and TRBJ1-1): DVKVTQSSRYLVKRTGEKVFLECVQDMDHENMFWYRQDPGLGLRLIYFSYDVKMKEKGDIPEGYSVSREKKERFSLILESASTNQTSMYLCASSLDRGLGTEAFFGQGTRLTVV.

The rearrangement joins TRBV11-2 to TRBJ2-3; D may be TRBD2 (5 bases). The V end lost 3 bases, the J end lost 5 bases, and 9 bases lay between the germline ends. This CDR3 spans 13 amino acids. CDR1 is SGHAT and CDR2 is FQNNGV in the germline V gene. The CDR3 DNA reads as TGTGCCAGCAGCTTTACCCGGGGAGATACGCAGTATTTT. Residues: CASSFTRGDTQYF.

The chain joins TRBV9 to TRBJ1-1, with unresolved D. Looked up from germline, CDR1 is SGDLS and CDR2 is YYNGEE. V dropped 7 bases and J dropped 1 base, with 14 bases sitting between them. The length of the CDR3 is 14 residues. The CDR3 here is CASGGPPQNTEAFF. CDR3 sequence (DNA): TGTGCCAGCGGTGGTCCCCCCCAGAACACTGAAGCTTTCTTT.

This clonotype has only one observation. The chain recombines TRBV29-1 with TRBJ2-1; TRBD1 matches 10 bases. This CDR3 is 12 amino acids long. Germline V gene data show CDR1 as SQVTM and CDR2 as ANQGSEA. V lost 7 bases, J lost 13 bases, and 10 bases stayed unmatched. CDR3 sequence reads: CSATGQGPIQFF. CDR3 DNA sequence: TGCAGCGCAACGGGACAGGGGCCAATCCAGTTCTTC.

This clonotype occurred a few times. This chain uses TRBV12-3 or TRBV12-4 with TRBJ2-3, with TRBD2 matching 8 bases. V lost 2 bases to trimming and J lost 7 bases; unmatched junction nucleotides: 11. This CDR3 contains 16 residues. CDR3 coding DNA: TGTGCCAGCAGTTTATACGGGGGGGCCGTTTTAAATACGCAGTATTTT. Amino acids: CASSLYGGAVLNTQYF.

This chain joins TRBV21-1 and TRBJ2-3; the D call in the table, TRBD1, was not verified against the DNA. TRBV21-1 corresponds to a pseudogene. The CDR3 is 17 amino acids. The CDR3 reads CASSKGRGGGRTDTQYF. CDR3 sequence (DNA): TGTGCCAGCAGCAAAGGACGAGGGGGGGGACGCACAGATACGCAGTATTTT.

The rearrangement links TRBV12-3 or TRBV12-4 to TRBJ1-6; 9 nucleotides match TRBD1. The ends lost 5 bases at V and 2 bases at J; junction bases unmatched: 4. The CDR3 covers 16 residues. CDR3 loop: CASSLQGAAYNSPLHF. Written as DNA, the CDR3 is TGTGCCAGCAGTCTACAGGGGGCCGCCTATAATTCACCCCTCCACTTT.

This clonotype was observed a handful of times. J is TRBJ1-5 and V is TRBV7-2; possible D gene TRBD1, 6 bases. CDR1 and CDR2 from the germline V gene are SGHTA and FQGNSA. Trimming pared 2 bases from V and 0 bases from J, leaving 8 bases between. The CDR3 extends over 15 amino acids. The CDR3 sequence: CASSLRGDSNQPQHF. In DNA form, the CDR3 reads TGTGCCAGCAGCTTAAGGGGGGATAGCAATCAGCCCCAGCATTTT.

The chain links TRBV5-4 to TRBJ1-2; D gene ambiguous. V lost 3 bases and J 0 bases, leaving 9 bases between the germline ends. Germline loops: CDR1 SGHNT, CDR2 YYREEE (reference sequence). The CDR3 totals 14 residues. The CDR3 here is CASSSDRTNYGYTF. CDR3 DNA sequence: TGTGCCAGCAGCTCTGACCGCACTAACTATGGCTACACCTTC.